The 9 T cell receptor beta chains reported below all come from one sample, sequenced in a study of shared clonotypes between healthy human individuals. Using immunoSEQ multiplex PCR, the repertoire was profiled, and TCRdb retains in-frame clones only, with some absent. This table holds a few million clones, more than 80% found once. The sequenced sample consisted of naive CD4+ T cells from PBMCs. Subset meaning: CD45RA+ positively selected. The receptor source for this set is a man aged 18 to 29 in good health. Some clones in this sample may be carry-over from other donors' samples.

This rearrangement joins TRBV18 to TRBJ2-4, with D tentatively TRBD1 or TRBD2 (5 bases each). The CDR3 has 13 residues. The germline CDR1 and CDR2 sequences are KGHSH and LQKENI. V lost 0 bases to trimming and J lost 5 bases, with 5 bases between them. The CDR3 protein is CASSPPGQNIQYF. In nucleotides, the CDR3 is TGTGCCAGCTCACCACCGGGACAAAACATTCAGTACTTC. Supplemented by reference TRBV18 and TRBJ2-4, the full variable domain reads NAGVMQNPRHLVRRRGQEARLRCSPMKGHSHVYWYRQLPEEGLKFMVYLQKENIIDESGMPKERFSAEFPKEGPSILRIQQVVRGDSAAYFCASSPPGQNIQYFGAGTRLSVL.

A remark on this clone: Compared with germline, one end of the junction differs, possibly owing to a read error. The chain links TRBV19 to TRBJ2-1; TRBD1 might be the D (7 bases). The CDR3 spans 15 residues. The germline CDR1 and CDR2 sequences are LNHDA and SQIVND (reference sequence). The CDR3: CASTIRRGRYNEQFF. The CDR3 coding sequence is TGTGCCAGTACTATACGGAGGGGGCGTTACAATGAGCAGTTCTTC.

The table lists this clone with a few counts. This rearrangement joins TRBV5-1 to TRBJ2-5; 7 nucleotides match TRBD2. Looked up from germline, CDR1 is SGHRS and CDR2 is YFSETQ. The ends lost 4 bases at V and 2 bases at J; junction bases unmatched: 5. The CDR3 totals 14 residues. The CDR3 is CASSEPGLQETQYF. The CDR3 nucleotides read TGCGCCAGCAGCGAACCGGGACTACAAGAGACCCAGTACTTC.

This clone has only one observation. Other nucleotide sequences from this sample produce the same CDR3. The chain combines TRBV6-5 with TRBJ2-1; D remains unclear. V was trimmed by 0 bases and J by 10 bases, leaving 7 bases between them. This CDR3 has 12 amino acids. Germline values: CDR1 MNHEY, CDR2 SVGAGI. In nucleotides, the CDR3 is TGTGCCAGCAGTTACTCTGGGATCGAGCAGTTCTTC. It yields the protein CASSYSGIEQFF.

The gene calls are TRBV7-9 and TRBJ1-3, with D uncertain. CDR1 is SEHNR and CDR2 is FQNEAQ in the germline V gene (reference sequence). The CDR3 runs to 16 residues. V was cut by 8 bases and J by 4 bases, with 21 bases left in between. The CDR3 protein is CASGPTVVHAGNTIYF. The DNA of the CDR3 is TGTGCCAGCGGGCCAACAGTCGTCCACGCCGGAAACACCATATATTTT.

Here the CDR3 reads CASGTSGGELFF. In DNA form, the CDR3 reads TGTGCCAGTGGAACTAGCGGCGGGGAGCTGTTTTTT. V and J are TRBV19 and TRBJ2-2; 8 bases agree with TRBD2. Per germline, CDR1 LNHDA and CDR2 SQIVND (reference sequence). With 8 bases clipped from V and 7 bases from J, the junction kept 3 bases outside the gene matches. The CDR3 covers 12 residues.

The chain links TRBV19 to TRBJ2-7; 10 bases line up with TRBD2. From germline, CDR1 is LNHDA and CDR2 SQIVND (reference sequence). Trimming took 3 bases from V and 9 from J; bases not matched to a gene: 11. The CDR3 runs to 15 residues. This CDR3 is CASSMMLAGAGVQYF. CDR3 DNA: TGTGCCAGTAGTATGATGCTAGCGGGAGCGGGGGTGCAGTACTTC.

In regard to this clone: Other nucleotide sequences from this sample produce the same CDR3. The chain recombines TRBV6-5 with TRBJ1-1; 11 bases match TRBD1. V was pared by 0 bases and J by 2 bases, with 2 bases of the junction left unmatched. The CDR3 covers 16 residues. Germline values: CDR1 MNHEY, CDR2 SVGAGI. The DNA of the CDR3 is TGTGCCAGCAGTTACTCAGGGACAGGGGGAAACACTGAAGCTTTCTTT. It encodes CASSYSGTGGNTEAFF.

The chain recombines TRBV11-2 with TRBJ1-2; 9 positions agree with TRBD1. CDR1 and CDR2 from the germline V gene are SGHAT and FQNNGV. After removal of 1 base from V and 4 bases from J, the junction contained 4 bases not matched to a gene. CDR3 size: 15 residues. The CDR3 protein is CASSLGTGGSYGYTF. CDR3 coding DNA: TGTGCCAGCAGCTTAGGAACAGGGGGCAGCTATGGCTACACCTTC.